This T cell receptor (beta chain) comes out of a study of blood T cell repertoires in COVID-19. Study-level background: There were acute and convalescent COVID-19 samples, and they came from the United States, Italy and Spain. PBMCs, B-cell-depleted T cells, or T cells were the source of the cDNA or gDNA that made up the material.

The V gene lost 2 bases and the J gene lost 5 bases, with 4 bases spanning the gap. The CDR3 spans 12 residues. Germline V lookup: CDR1 KGHDR, CDR2 SFDVKD. As originally analysed: Nucleated cell counts were estimated from reference gene primer amplification. Method: immunoSEQ multiplex PCR; TCRdb's copy keeps in-frame clones and lacks some. V, J and clone size were drawn from that table, and D and trimming were deduced from the DNA. The data contain about 60,000 clones, around 90% of them singletons. The chain is built from TRBV24-1 and TRBJ2-3, with D uncertain. Material: peripheral blood. This sequence was found in a man aged 50 or older with active COVID-19. CDR3 sequence (DNA): TGTGCCACCAGTGATTCATTAGATACGCAGTATTTT. Its protein product is CATSDSLDTQYF.